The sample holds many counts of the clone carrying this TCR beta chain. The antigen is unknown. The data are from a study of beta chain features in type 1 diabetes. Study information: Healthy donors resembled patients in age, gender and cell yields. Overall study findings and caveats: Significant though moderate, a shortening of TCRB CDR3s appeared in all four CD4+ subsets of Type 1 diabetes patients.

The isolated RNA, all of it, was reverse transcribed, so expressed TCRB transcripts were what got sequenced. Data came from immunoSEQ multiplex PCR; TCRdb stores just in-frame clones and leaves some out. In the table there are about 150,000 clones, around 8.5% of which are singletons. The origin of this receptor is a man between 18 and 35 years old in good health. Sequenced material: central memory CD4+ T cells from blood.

As DNA, the CDR3 is TGTGCCAGTAGTACCACAGGATCAGCTGAAAAACTGTTTTTT. Translation: CASSTTGSAEKLFF. The chain uses TRBV19 and TRBJ1-4; D perhaps matches TRBD1 (5 bases). V was shortened by 4 bases and J by 7 bases, with 13 bases between the two germline ends. The CDR3 consists of 14 residues. CDR1 is LNHDA and CDR2 is SQIVND in the germline V gene (reference sequence).